This T cell receptor beta chain was documented in a study of T cell responses to AZD1222 COVID-19 vaccine. Second doses at about 4 or about 12 weeks were pooled. Clones were sequenced by immunoSEQ multiplex PCR, and TCRdb holds only the in-frame ones, with some missing. The sample lists some 140,000 clones, about 89% seen once, with around a tenth in the top ten. Points on this clone: Antigen: not known.

The CDR3 consists of 13 residues. The germline V and J ends were trimmed by 2 bases and 14 bases, with 16 bases remaining between them. CDR1 and CDR2 from the germline V gene are SGHAT and FQNNGV. Study-wide results and limits: At baseline, just five to seven AZD1222 recipients tested seropositive. Females made up more of the donors, who were largely white British, and clonal diversity may have come out too low.

This chain uses TRBV11-2 with TRBJ2-1; D unclear. The material sequenced was peripheral blood, taken 28 days after the second AZD1222 dose. The sequence derives from an adult who received the AZD1222 COVID-19 vaccine. CDR3 DNA sequence: TGTGCCAGCAGCTTAAGTCCCGACGCCGGTGAGTTCTTC. The encoded protein is CASSLSPDAGEFF. Looking up the rest from reference TRBV11-2 and TRBJ2-1 gives the full variable domain: EAGVAQSPRYKIIEKRQSVAFWCNPISGHATLYWYQQILGQGPKLLIQFQNNGVVDDSQLPKDRFSAERLKGVDSTLKIQPAKLEDSAVYLCASSLSPDAGEFFGPGTRLTVL.